Presented here are 13 T cell receptor beta chains from one specimen sequenced in a study of glioma-infiltrating T cells listed by TCRdb under 2016. Reads for this sample came from an Illumina MiSeq. The iRepertoire nested amplicon-rescue multiplex PCR (arm-PCR) platform was used to amplify TCR alpha and beta CDR3 regions from RNA. Starting from the raw public reads, TCRdb applied fastp trimming at Q25, assembled clones with MiXCR and retained in-frame beta chains. Rows are unified per CDR3 protein, each entry keeping the most common DNA and genes. A total of around 180,000 distinct CDR3 sequences appear in this sample, roughly 45% of them only once. The top ten clones comprise 4% to 6.5% of the sample. The sample comprised glioma tissue, nonneoplastic brain tissue, or PBMCs (not recorded which). These receptors all stem from a human donor with low-grade glioma or glioblastoma, undergoing nonglioma brain surgery, or in good health (not recorded which).

This clonotype was counted between two and nine times. The chain joins TRBV12-3 or TRBV12-4 to TRBJ1-3; a weak D match, TRBD1 (5 bases). V dropped 7 bases and J dropped 0 bases, with 13 bases sitting between them. The CDR3 covers 15 residues. Written as DNA, the CDR3 is TGTGCCAGCACCACCAGGGCGAACTCTGGAAACACCATATATTTT. Translating gives CASTTRANSGNTIYF.

The V and J genes are TRBV10-3 and TRBJ2-3, with D possibly matching TRBD1 (6 bases). The germline V and J ends were trimmed by 4 bases and 4 bases, with 12 bases remaining between them. CDR1 and CDR2 (germline): ENHRY, SYGVKD. CDR3 length: 14 residues. The CDR3 nucleotides are TGTGCCATCAGTGTTAACAAGGGGGCAGATACGCAGTATTTT. Translation: CAISVNKGADTQYF.

With respect to this clonotype: This clone may be a read error of a much larger clone one base away. The chain has TRBV6-5 and TRBJ2-5, with TRBD2 matching 7 bases. The V gene's germline CDR1 is MNHEY and CDR2 SVGAGI. This CDR3 contains 14 residues. Unmatched junction bases numbered 16, after V lost 4 bases and J lost 14 bases. The DNA of the CDR3 is TGTGCCAGCAGTTTAGCGCAAGCGGGACTCGAGATTTACTTC. This sequence encodes CASSLAQAGLEIYF.

In regard to this clonotype: This could be a read error, since a much larger clone is one nucleotide away. The chain combines TRBV27 with TRBJ2-7, with D possibly matching TRBD2 (5 bases). The V gene lost 3 bases and the J gene lost 4 bases, with 19 bases spanning the gap. Per germline, CDR1 MNHEY and CDR2 SMNVEV (reference sequence). The CDR3 sequence is 16 residues long. CDR3 sequence reads: CASSLYLKGALYEQYF. The CDR3 coding sequence is TGTGCCAGCAGTTTGTATCTGAAGGGAGCGCTATACGAGCAGTACTTC.

Concerning this clonotype itself: A read error may be the cause here, since a much bigger clone is one base away. J is TRBJ2-1 and V is TRBV2; D possibly corresponds to TRBD1 (5 bases). Germline CDR1 is SNHLY and CDR2 is FYNNEI. The CDR3 extends over 15 amino acids. CDR3 sequence: CASSDTGASYSEQFF. The DNA for the CDR3 is TGTGCCAGCAGTGATACAGGTGCCTCCTACAGTGAGCAGTTCTTC.

This clonotype was seen only a few times. The V call is TRBV6-1, the J call TRBJ2-6; TRBD1 might be the D (6 bases). Germline CDR1 MNHNS, CDR2 SASEGT. The CDR3 is 17 residues long. V was trimmed by 5 bases and J by 1 base, leaving 15 bases between them. The CDR3 is CASSSPITGSGANVLTF. The CDR3 DNA is TGTGCCAGCAGTTCCCCCATTACAGGGTCTGGGGCCAACGTCCTGACTTTC.

The gene calls are TRBV28 and TRBJ1-2; possibly TRBD1 for D (6 bases). V shed 4 bases and J shed 8 bases, with 17 bases lying between them. This CDR3 comprises 14 residues. Germline lookup yields CDR1 MDHEN and CDR2 SYDVKM. The CDR3 protein is CASSSLSGVGGYTF. CDR3 DNA sequence: TGTGCCAGCAGTTCATTATCAGGGGTGGGAGGCTACACCTTC.

As for this clonotype: Possible read error: a much larger clone is one base away. The chain carries TRBV11-2 and TRBJ1-1; 8 bases line up with TRBD1. CDR1 and CDR2 from the germline V gene are SGHAT and FQNNGV. This CDR3 has 14 amino acids. This CDR3 reads CAISPDRGITEAFF. CDR3 bases: TGTGCCATCAGCCCTGACAGGGGTATCACTGAAGCTTTCTTT.

CDR3 in amino acids: CASSVGGAATYEQYF. CDR3 DNA sequence: TGTGCCAGCAGCGTAGGGGGAGCCGCTACCTACGAGCAGTACTTC. The chain joins TRBV16 to TRBJ2-7; a possible D gene is TRBD1 (6 bases). V was pared by 5 bases and J by 2 bases, with 16 bases between. This CDR3 region has 15 residues. CDR1 is KGHSY, CDR2 FQNENV, per germline.

This clonotype showed up many times. This chain joins TRBV20-1 and TRBJ2-7, with TRBD2 identical over 13 bases. The CDR3 covers 13 residues. V lost 6 bases, J lost 6 bases, and 5 bases stayed unmatched. The germline V gene has CDR1 DFQATT and CDR2 SNEGSKA (reference sequence). CDR3 sequence: CSARTSGSFEQYF. The CDR3 nucleotides are TGCAGTGCGCGGACTAGCGGGAGTTTCGAGCAGTACTTC.

This clonotype was picked up many times. V and J are TRBV28 and TRBJ2-7; D might be TRBD1 (5 bases). There are 12 residues in the CDR3. Trimming stripped 4 bases from V and 6 bases from J, with 10 bases between. The germline V gene encodes CDR1 MDHEN and CDR2 SYDVKM. The CDR3 DNA follows: TGTGCCAGCAGTTACAGGTTTGGCGAGCAGTACTTC. As protein: CASSYRFGEQYF.

Details on this clonotype: The germline gene is not matched at one end of the junction; a read error may be the cause. The chain combines TRBV6-1 with TRBJ1-4; no clear D gene. This CDR3 has 13 residues. CDR1 is MNHNS and CDR2 is SASEGT in the germline V gene. DNA for the CDR3: TGTGCCAGCTGCCGTGGGCGGGGTGAAAAAATGTTTTTT. Its translation is CASCRGRGEKMFF.

This clonotype was counted only a few times. The V and J genes are TRBV6-5 and TRBJ2-7, with a tentative D call TRBD2 (6 bases). The CDR3 contains 15 residues. CDR1 is MNHEY, CDR2 SVGAGI, per germline. Trimming removed 4 bases from V and 1 base from J, with 14 bases in between. The CDR3 loop reads CASSLADSNSYEQYF. CDR3 DNA: TGTGCCAGCAGTTTAGCGGATTCGAATTCCTACGAGCAGTACTTC.